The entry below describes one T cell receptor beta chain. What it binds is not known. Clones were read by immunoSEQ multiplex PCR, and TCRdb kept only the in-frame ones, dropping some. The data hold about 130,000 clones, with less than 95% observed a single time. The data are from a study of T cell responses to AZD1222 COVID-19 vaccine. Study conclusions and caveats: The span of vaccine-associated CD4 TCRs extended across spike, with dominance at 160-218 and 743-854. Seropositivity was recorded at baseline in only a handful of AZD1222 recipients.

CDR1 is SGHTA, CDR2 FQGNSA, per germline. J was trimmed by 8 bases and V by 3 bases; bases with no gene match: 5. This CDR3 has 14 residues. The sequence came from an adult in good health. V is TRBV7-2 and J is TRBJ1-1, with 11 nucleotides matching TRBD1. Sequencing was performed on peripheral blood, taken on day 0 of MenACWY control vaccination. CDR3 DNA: TGTGCCAGCAGCTTGGGACAGGGGGTACTCGAAGCTTTCTTT. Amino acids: CASSLGQGVLEAFF. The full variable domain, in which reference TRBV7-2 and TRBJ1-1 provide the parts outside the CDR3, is GAGVSQSPSNKVTEKGKDVELRCDPISGHTALYWYRQSLGQGLEFLIYFQGNSAPDKSGLPSDRFSAERTGGSVSTLTIQRTQQEDSAVYLCASSLGQGVLEAFFGQGTRLTVV.